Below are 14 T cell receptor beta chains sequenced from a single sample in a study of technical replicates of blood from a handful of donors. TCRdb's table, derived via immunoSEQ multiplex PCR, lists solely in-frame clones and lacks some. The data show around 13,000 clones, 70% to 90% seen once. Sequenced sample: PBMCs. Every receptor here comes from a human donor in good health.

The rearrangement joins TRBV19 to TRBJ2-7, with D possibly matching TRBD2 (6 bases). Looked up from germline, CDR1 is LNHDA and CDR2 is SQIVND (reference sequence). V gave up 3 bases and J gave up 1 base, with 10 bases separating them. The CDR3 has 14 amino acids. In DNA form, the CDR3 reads TGTGCCAGTAGTATGTCGGGGGAATCCTACGAGCAGTACTTC. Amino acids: CASSMSGESYEQYF.

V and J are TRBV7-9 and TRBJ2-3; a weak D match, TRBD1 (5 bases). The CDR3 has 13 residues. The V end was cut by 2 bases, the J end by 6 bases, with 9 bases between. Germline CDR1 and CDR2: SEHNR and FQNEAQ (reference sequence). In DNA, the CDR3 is TGTGCCAGCAGCTTAAGGGGCGCCGATACGCAGTATTTT. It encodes CASSLRGADTQYF.

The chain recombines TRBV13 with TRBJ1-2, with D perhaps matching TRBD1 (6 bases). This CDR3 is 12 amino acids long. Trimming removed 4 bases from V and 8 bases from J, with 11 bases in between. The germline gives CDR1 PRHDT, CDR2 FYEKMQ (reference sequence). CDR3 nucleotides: TGTGCCAGCAGCTCGCAGGGGTTCGGCTACACCTTC. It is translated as CASSSQGFGYTF.

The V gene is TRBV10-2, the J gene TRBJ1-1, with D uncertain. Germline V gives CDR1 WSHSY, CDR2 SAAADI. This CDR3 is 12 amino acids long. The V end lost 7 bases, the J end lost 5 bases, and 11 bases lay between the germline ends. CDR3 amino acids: CASTGGFTEAFF. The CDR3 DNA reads TGCGCCAGCACCGGAGGGTTTACTGAAGCTTTCTTT.

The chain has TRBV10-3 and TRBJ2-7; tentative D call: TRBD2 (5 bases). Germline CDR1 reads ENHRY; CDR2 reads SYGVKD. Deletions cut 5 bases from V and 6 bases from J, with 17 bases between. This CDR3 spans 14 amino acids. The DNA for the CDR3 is TGTGCCATCAGTCCAACTAGGAGTGACTCCGAGCAGTACTTC. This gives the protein CAISPTRSDSEQYF.

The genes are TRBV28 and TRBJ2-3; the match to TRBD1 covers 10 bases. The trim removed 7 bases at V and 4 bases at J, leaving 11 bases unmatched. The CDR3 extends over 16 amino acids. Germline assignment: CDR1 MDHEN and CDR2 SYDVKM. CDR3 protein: CASINQDRGAADTQYF. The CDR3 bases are TGTGCCAGCATCAACCAGGACAGGGGGGCGGCAGATACGCAGTATTTT.

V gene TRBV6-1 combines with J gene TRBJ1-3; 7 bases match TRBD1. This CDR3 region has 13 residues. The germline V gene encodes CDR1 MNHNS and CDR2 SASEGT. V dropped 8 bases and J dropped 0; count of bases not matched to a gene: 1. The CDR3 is CASGDSSGNTIYF. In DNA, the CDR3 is TGTGCCAGCGGGGACAGCTCTGGAAACACCATATATTTT.

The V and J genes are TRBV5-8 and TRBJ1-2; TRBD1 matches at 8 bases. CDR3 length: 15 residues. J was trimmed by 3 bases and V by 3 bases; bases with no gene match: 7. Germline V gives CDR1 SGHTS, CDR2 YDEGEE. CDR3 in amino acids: CASSSLDRVDYGYTF. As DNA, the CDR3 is TGTGCCAGCAGCTCCCTGGACAGGGTGGACTATGGCTACACCTTC. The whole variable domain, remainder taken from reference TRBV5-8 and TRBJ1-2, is EAGVTQSPTHLIKTRGQQATLRCSPISGHTSVYWYQQALGLGLQFLLWYDEGEERNRGNFPPRFSGRQFPNYSSELNVNALELEDSALYLCASSSLDRVDYGYTFGSGTRLTVV.

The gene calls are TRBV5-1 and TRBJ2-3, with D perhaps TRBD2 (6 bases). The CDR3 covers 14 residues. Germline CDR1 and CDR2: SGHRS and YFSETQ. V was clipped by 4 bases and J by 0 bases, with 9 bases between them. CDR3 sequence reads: CASSAGLSTDTQYF. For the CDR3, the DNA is TGCGCCAGCAGCGCCGGACTAAGCACAGATACGCAGTATTTT.

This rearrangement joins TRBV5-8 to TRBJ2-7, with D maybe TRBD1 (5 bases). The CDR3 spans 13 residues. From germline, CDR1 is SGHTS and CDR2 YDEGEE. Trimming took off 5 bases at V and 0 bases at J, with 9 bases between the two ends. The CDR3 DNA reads TGTGCCAGCAGGCGGACATCCTCCTACGAGCAGTACTTC. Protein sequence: CASRRTSSYEQYF. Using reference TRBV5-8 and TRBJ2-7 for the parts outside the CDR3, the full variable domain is EAGVTQSPTHLIKTRGQQATLRCSPISGHTSVYWYQQALGLGLQFLLWYDEGEERNRGNFPPRFSGRQFPNYSSELNVNALELEDSALYLCASRRTSSYEQYFGPGTRLTVT.

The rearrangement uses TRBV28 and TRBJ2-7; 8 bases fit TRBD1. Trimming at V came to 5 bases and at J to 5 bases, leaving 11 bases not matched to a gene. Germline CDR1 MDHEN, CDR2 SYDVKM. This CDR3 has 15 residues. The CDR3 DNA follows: TGTGCCAGCAGTCTTTCCGGGACAGGAGGACACGAGCAGTACTTC. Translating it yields CASSLSGTGGHEQYF.

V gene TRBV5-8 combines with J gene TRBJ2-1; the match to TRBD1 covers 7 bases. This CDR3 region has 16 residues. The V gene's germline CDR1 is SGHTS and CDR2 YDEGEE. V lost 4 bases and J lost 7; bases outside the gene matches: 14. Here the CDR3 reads CASSTYRGATTNEQFF. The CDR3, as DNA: TGTGCCAGCAGCACTTACAGGGGAGCAACAACAAATGAGCAGTTCTTC.

This CDR3 is CASSQEWRSGELFF. CDR3 sequence (DNA): TGCGCCAGCAGCCAAGAATGGAGATCTGGGGAGCTGTTTTTT. This chain uses TRBV4-1 with TRBJ2-2; D is uncertain. Germline lookup yields CDR1 MGHRA and CDR2 YSYEKL. The V end was cut by 0 bases, the J end by 8 bases, with 10 bases between. The CDR3 loop spans 14 amino acids.

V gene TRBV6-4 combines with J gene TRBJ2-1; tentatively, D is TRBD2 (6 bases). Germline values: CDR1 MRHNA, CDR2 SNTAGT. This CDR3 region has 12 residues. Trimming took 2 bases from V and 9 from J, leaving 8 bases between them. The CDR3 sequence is CASSDQGLEQFF. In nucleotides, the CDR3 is TGTGCCAGCAGTGACCAGGGACTTGAGCAGTTCTTC.